This T cell receptor beta chain was sequenced for a study of identical twins. This clonotype was recorded a few times. TCRdb redid the calling of the 5' RACE reads with MiXCR, one entry per CDR3 protein. The top ten hold approximately 1.6% of the sample, which has about 690,000 distinct CDR3 sequences, approximately 6.1% seen once. The germline V gene encodes CDR1 LGHDT and CDR2 YNNKEL (reference sequence). Trimming left V 4 bases short and J 2 bases short, with 20 bases between. The CDR3 extends over 17 amino acids. This clonotype was obtained from a man aged 18 to 30 in good health. This chain connects TRBV3-1 to TRBJ2-5; weak D call: TRBD2 (5 bases). The source material was naive T cells sorted from blood. The CDR3 DNA reads as TGTGCCAGCAGCCCCCGGACCGAAGAGACTACGCAAGAGACCCAGTACTTC. Translating gives CASSPRTEETTQETQYF.